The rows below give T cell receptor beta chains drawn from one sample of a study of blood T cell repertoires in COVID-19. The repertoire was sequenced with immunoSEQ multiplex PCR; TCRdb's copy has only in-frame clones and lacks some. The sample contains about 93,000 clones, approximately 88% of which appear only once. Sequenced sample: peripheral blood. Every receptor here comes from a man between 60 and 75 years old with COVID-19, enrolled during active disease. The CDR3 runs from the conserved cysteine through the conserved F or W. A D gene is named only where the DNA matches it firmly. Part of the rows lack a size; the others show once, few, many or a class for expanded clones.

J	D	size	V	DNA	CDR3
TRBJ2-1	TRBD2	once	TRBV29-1	TGCAGCCTAAAGCTAGCGGGAGAGGTAAATGAGCAGTTCTTC	CSLKLAGEVNEQFF
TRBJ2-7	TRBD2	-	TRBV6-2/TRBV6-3	TGTGCCAGCAGTCTCGCTAACGGGAGGGCCGGGAAGAACGAGCAGTACTTC	CASSLANGRAGKNEQYF
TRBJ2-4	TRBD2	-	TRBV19	TGTGCCAGTAGTCTTGGACTAGCGGCAGCCAAAAACATTCAGTACTTC	CASSLGLAAAKNIQYF
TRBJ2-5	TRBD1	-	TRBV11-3	TGTGCCTCCGCCCGGGACAGGGGCCAAGAGACCCAGTACTTC	CASARDRGQETQYF
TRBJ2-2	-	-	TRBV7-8	TGTGCCAGCAGCTCCCCTATACCCAAGAACACCGGGGAGCTGTTTTTT	CASSSPIPKNTGELFF
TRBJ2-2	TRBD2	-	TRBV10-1	TGCGCCAGCAGTGATCCGGCTAGCGGAGACACCGGGGAGCTGTTTTTT	CASSDPASGDTGELFF
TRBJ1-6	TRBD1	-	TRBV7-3	TGTGCCAGCAGCCGGGAACAGGGGCTGAATTCACCCCTCCACTTT	CASSREQGLNSPLHF
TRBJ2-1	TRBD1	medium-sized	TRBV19	TGTGCCAGTAGTATAGGGCAGGGGGCGAATGAGCAGTTCTTC	CASSIGQGANEQFF
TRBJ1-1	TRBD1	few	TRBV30	TGTGCCTGGAGACCCCGGACATGGGACAGCAGAATGAACACTGAAGCTTTCTTT	CAWRPRTWDSRMNTEAFF
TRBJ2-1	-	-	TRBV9	TGTGCCAGCAGCGTAGCAGCGGCCCCCTACAATGAGCAGTTCTTC	CASSVAAAPYNEQFF
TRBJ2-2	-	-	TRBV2	TGTGCCAGCAGGGCTCGCGGGGAGCTGTTTTTT	CASRARGELFF
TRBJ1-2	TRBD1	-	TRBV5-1	TGCGCCAGCAGTCCGACAGGGATTGTGGACTATGGCTACACCTTC	CASSPTGIVDYGYTF
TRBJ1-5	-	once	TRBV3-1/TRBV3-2	TGTGCCAGCAGCCATGGGGGGGCGAGTTATAAGCCCCAGCATTTT	CASSHGGASYKPQHF
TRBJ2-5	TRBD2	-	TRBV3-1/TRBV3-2	TGTGCCAGCAGCCCGTGGACTAGCCTGGGAGAGACCCAGTACTTC	CASSPWTSLGETQYF
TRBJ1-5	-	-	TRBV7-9	TGTGCCAGCAGCTTAGGCTTCCCGAGCCCAAGTCAGCCCCAGCATTTT	CASSLGFPSPSQPQHF
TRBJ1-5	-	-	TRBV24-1	TGTGCCACCAGGGCAGGGAGGAATCAGCCCCAGCATTTT	CATRAGRNQPQHF
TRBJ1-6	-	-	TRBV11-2	TGTGCCAGCAGCTTAGATCGGGATTCACCCCTCCACTTT	CASSLDRDSPLHF
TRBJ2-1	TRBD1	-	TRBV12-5	TGTGCTAGTGGTTTGTCCGGGACAGACGGCTCCTACAATGAGCAGTTCTTC	CASGLSGTDGSYNEQFF
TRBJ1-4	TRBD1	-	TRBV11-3	TGTGCCAGCAGCCCGGGGACAGCAGTTGATGAAAAACTGTTTTTT	CASSPGTAVDEKLFF
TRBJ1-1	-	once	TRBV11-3	TGTGCCAGCAGCTTAAGGGGAGGATCTGAAGCTTTCTTT	CASSLRGGSEAFF
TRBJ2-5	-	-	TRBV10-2	TGCGCCAGCAGTGAGACCGGGGAGACCCAGTACTTC	CASSETGETQYF
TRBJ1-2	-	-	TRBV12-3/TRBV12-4	TGTGCCAGCAGTTTAGAAATCAGGGGCTACACCTTC	CASSLEIRGYTF
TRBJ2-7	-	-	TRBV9	TGTGCCAGCATACGCTCCCCGGGTGAGCAGTACTTC	CASIRSPGEQYF
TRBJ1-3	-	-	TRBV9	TGTGCCAGCAGCGTAGGAGGGGGGGCGCTCGGAAACACCATATATTTT	CASSVGGGALGNTIYF